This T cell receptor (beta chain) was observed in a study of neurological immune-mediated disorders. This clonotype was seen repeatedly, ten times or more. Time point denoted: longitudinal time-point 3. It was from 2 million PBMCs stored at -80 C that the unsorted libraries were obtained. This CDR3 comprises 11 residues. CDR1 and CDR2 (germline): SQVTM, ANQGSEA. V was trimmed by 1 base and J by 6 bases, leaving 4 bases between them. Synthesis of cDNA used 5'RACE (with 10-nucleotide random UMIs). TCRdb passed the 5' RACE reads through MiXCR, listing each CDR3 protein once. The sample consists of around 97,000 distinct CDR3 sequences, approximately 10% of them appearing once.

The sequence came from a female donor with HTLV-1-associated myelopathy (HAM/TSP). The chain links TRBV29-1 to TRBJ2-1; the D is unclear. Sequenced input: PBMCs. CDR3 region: CSVEGTNEQFF. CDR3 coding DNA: TGCAGCGTTGAAGGGACCAATGAGCAGTTCTTC.